Presented here are 10 T cell receptor beta chains from one specimen sequenced in a study of metastatic and nonmetastatic thyroid tumors. TCRdb re-clonotyped the PCR reads via MiXCR. The sample lists approximately 26,000 clones; roughly 13% were seen once. Thyroid surgery was preceded by no treatment in any patient. The specimen was blood. The origin of the receptors is a female donor with papillary thyroid cancer or a benign thyroid nodule (not recorded which). Some clones in this sample may be carry-over from other donors' samples.

This clone has ten or more counts. The chain is built from TRBV18 and TRBJ2-1; D may be TRBD2 (6 bases). CDR3 length equals 14 residues. Germline lookup yields CDR1 KGHSH and CDR2 LQKENI. V lost 4 bases, J lost 7 bases, and 14 bases lay in between. This chain's CDR3 is CASSLGGFANEQFF. CDR3 DNA sequence: TGTGCCAGCTCACTGGGGGGATTCGCGAATGAGCAGTTCTTC.

This clone is labeled as medium-sized. The chain recombines TRBV4-1 with TRBJ2-2, with D perhaps matching TRBD1 or TRBD2 (5 bases each). The CDR3 is made up of 14 amino acids. With 4 bases removed from V and 6 bases from J, the gap between germline ends came to 12 bases. From germline, CDR1 is MGHRA and CDR2 YSYEKL. DNA of the CDR3: TGCGCCAGCAGCCCCCGGAGAGGGGCCGGGGAGCTGTTTTTT. Protein: CASSPRRGAGELFF.

This clone was seen many times. The V call is TRBV6-1, the J call TRBJ2-3; 12 bases are shared with TRBD2. The ends lost 5 bases at V and 3 bases at J; junction bases unmatched: 3. This CDR3 is 15 amino acids long. Germline V gene sequence: CDR1 MNHNS, CDR2 SASEGT. The CDR3 DNA sequence: TGTGCCAGCAGTCGACTAGCGGGAGAGACAGATACGCAGTATTTT. This encodes CASSRLAGETDTQYF.

This clone showed up many times. The chain uses TRBV27 and TRBJ1-5; the D gene is possibly TRBD1 (6 bases). The length of the CDR3 is 19 residues. V was clipped by 1 base and J by 0 bases, with 19 bases between them. Looked up from germline, CDR1 is MNHEY and CDR2 is SMNVEV (reference sequence). This chain's CDR3 is CASSLFPPGGLYSNQPQHF. As DNA, the CDR3 is TGTGCCAGCAGTTTATTTCCCCCCGGGGGGCTCTATAGCAATCAGCCCCAGCATTTT.

This clone was seen repeatedly, ten times or more. J is TRBJ1-6 and V is TRBV7-9; TRBD1 aligns across 8 bases. Germline V gene lookup returns CDR1 SEHNR and CDR2 FQNEAQ (reference sequence). This CDR3 is built from 14 residues. The V and J ends lost 6 bases and 9 bases, in that order; junction bases with no gene match: 7. CDR3 amino acids: CASRPGGPGSPLHF. In DNA form, the CDR3 reads TGTGCCAGCAGGCCAGGGGGCCCGGGTTCACCCCTCCACTTT.

Many counts were recorded for this clone. V and J are TRBV19 and TRBJ2-1, with TRBD2 identical over 8 bases. The germline V gene encodes CDR1 LNHDA and CDR2 SQIVND (reference sequence). The V segment lost 3 bases and the J segment 3 bases; nucleotides outside the gene matches: 7. This CDR3 has 16 residues. The CDR3 DNA is TGTGCCAGTAGTATTATGCTAGCGGGCCGCTACAATGAGCAGTTCTTC. Its protein is CASSIMLAGRYNEQFF.

This clone appeared a few times. An end of the junction does not agree with germline; a read error may underlie this. The rearrangement uses TRBV6-4 and TRBJ2-2, with D uncertain. The CDR3 consists of 13 residues. CDR1 and CDR2 (germline): MRHNA, SNTAGT. CDR3 residues: CSSSDSSTWELFF. The CDR3 DNA sequence: TGTTCCAGCAGTGACTCGAGCACCTGGGAGCTGTTTTTT.

The chain joins TRBV20-1 to TRBJ2-3; D is perhaps TRBD2 (6 bases). The CDR3 loop spans 12 amino acids. CDR1 and CDR2 (germline): DFQATT, SNEGSKA (reference sequence). Deletions cut 5 bases from V and 4 bases from J, with 10 bases between. This CDR3 is CSAGDSSDTQYF. The CDR3, as DNA: TGCAGTGCTGGGGACTCCTCAGATACGCAGTATTTT.

This clone was found many times. The chain recombines TRBV6-1 with TRBJ1-2; D unresolved. The ends were cut back, 8 bases at V and 0 bases at J, with 16 bases in the middle. Germline loops: CDR1 MNHNS, CDR2 SASEGT. This CDR3 has 15 amino acids. DNA of the CDR3: TGTGCCAGCTCACGCGGGGAGCTTCCTAACTATGGCTACACCTTC. Protein product: CASSRGELPNYGYTF.

This clone was counted many times. The rearrangement links TRBV7-9 to TRBJ1-4, with D maybe TRBD1 (6 bases). The CDR3 extends over 17 amino acids. Germline lookup yields CDR1 SEHNR and CDR2 FQNEAQ (reference sequence). V was trimmed by 2 bases and J by 4 bases, leaving 17 bases between them. The CDR3 sequence: CASSLPPYRDLNEKLFF. The CDR3, as DNA: TGTGCCAGCAGCTTACCCCCTTACAGGGACCTTAATGAAAAACTGTTTTTT.